Shown below are 24 T cell receptor beta chains from a single sample sequenced in a study of shared clonotypes between healthy human individuals. Clones were sequenced by immunoSEQ multiplex PCR, and TCRdb holds only the in-frame ones, with some missing. The sample has a few million clones, over 85% seen once. CD45RO-negative cells were positively selected for CCR7, leaving out terminally differentiated effector memory CD45RA+ cells. The material sequenced was naive CD8+ T cells from PBMCs. These receptors all come from a man aged 18-30 years in good health. Some clones in this sample may be carry-over from other donors' samples.

This clone was detected once. The sample carries other DNA sequences with the same CDR3. The chain couples TRBV15 to TRBJ1-1; D call uncertain. V dropped 0 bases and J dropped 3 bases, with 5 bases sitting between them. Germline V gives CDR1 LNHNV, CDR2 YYDKDF (reference sequence). The CDR3 is made up of 13 amino acids. Written as DNA, the CDR3 is TGTGCCACCAGCAGAGATGGGGACACTGAAGCTTTCTTT. As protein: CATSRDGDTEAFF.

CDR3 sequence: CASSFQTGIVGEQYF. The CDR3 nucleotides read TGTGCCAGCAGTTTTCAAACAGGGATCGTCGGCGAGCAGTACTTC. The chain is built from TRBV27 and TRBJ2-7, with a weak D call TRBD1 (6 bases). The CDR3 length is 15 residues. CDR1 and CDR2 from the germline V gene are MNHEY and SMNVEV (reference sequence). V gave up 3 bases and J gave up 6 bases, with 18 bases separating them.

This clone appeared a single time. The rearrangement links TRBV5-4 to TRBJ2-7; 10 bases map to TRBD1. Germline V gene sequence: CDR1 SGHNT, CDR2 YYREEE (reference sequence). V was pared by 4 bases and J by 2 bases, with 6 bases of the junction left unmatched. The CDR3 is made up of 15 amino acids. The CDR3 DNA reads as TGTGCCAGCAGCCCCGGGACAGGGGTGACCTACGAGCAGTACTTC. Translated, it gives CASSPGTGVTYEQYF.

The chain carries TRBV27 and TRBJ2-5; unclear D gene. CDR1 and CDR2 from the germline V gene are MNHEY and SMNVEV (reference sequence). This CDR3 has 13 amino acids. The germline V and J ends were trimmed by 3 bases and 2 bases, with 7 bases remaining between them. The CDR3 DNA reads as TGTGCCAGCAGTTTTCGGATTCAAGAGACCCAGTACTTC. This sequence encodes CASSFRIQETQYF.

As regards this clone: Other nucleotide sequences from this sample produce the same CDR3. V usage is TRBV18 and J usage is TRBJ2-1; TRBD2 aligns across 14 bases. The germline CDR1 and CDR2 sequences are KGHSH and LQKENI. The CDR3 loop spans 17 amino acids. The junction had 5 bases not matched to a gene; V was cut back by 3 bases and J by 4 bases. The DNA of the CDR3 is TGTGCCAGCTCACCTCCGGGACTAGCGGGAGTGTACAATGAGCAGTTCTTC. Protein: CASSPPGLAGVYNEQFF.

The V call is TRBV7-9, the J call TRBJ2-7; D might be TRBD2 (6 bases). The CDR3 runs to 15 residues. Germline CDR1 SEHNR, CDR2 FQNEAQ (reference sequence). Deletions cut 5 bases from V and 4 bases from J, with 18 bases between. CDR3 loop: CASSPGYSGWYEQYF. The CDR3 region has the DNA TGTGCCAGCAGCCCCGGGTATAGCGGTTGGTACGAGCAGTACTTC. Together with reference TRBV7-9 and TRBJ2-7, the CDR3 gives the full variable domain: DTGVSQNPRHKITKRGQNVTFRCDPISEHNRLYWYRQTLGQGPEFLTYFQNEAQLEKSRLLSDRFSAERPKGSFSTLEIQRTEQGDSAMYLCASSPGYSGWYEQYFGPGTRLTVT.

The gene calls are TRBV7-8 and TRBJ2-7, with TRBD2 as a possible D gene (7 bases). V lost 4 bases and J 4 bases, leaving 20 bases between the germline ends. Germline V gene lookup returns CDR1 SGHVS and CDR2 FQNEAQ. The CDR3 runs to 16 residues. The CDR3 DNA is TGTGCCAGCAGCTCCTTATTGGGGGGGGCGGTTTACGAGCAGTACTTC. Residues: CASSSLLGGAVYEQYF.

V gene TRBV6-1 combines with J gene TRBJ1-1; D is unresolved. CDR1 MNHNS and CDR2 SASEGT come from the germline V gene. CDR3 length: 15 residues. The V end lost 6 bases, the J end lost 0 bases, and 14 bases lay between the germline ends. The CDR3 here is CASRGILLVNTEAFF. As DNA, the CDR3 is TGTGCCAGCAGGGGCATACTATTAGTGAACACTGAAGCTTTCTTT.

This clone appeared once. J is TRBJ2-7 and V is TRBV7-9; maybe TRBD2 (5 bases). The CDR3 totals 12 residues. V was shortened by 5 bases and J by 6 bases, with 11 bases between the two germline ends. Germline V gene lookup returns CDR1 SEHNR and CDR2 FQNEAQ (reference sequence). CDR3 protein: CASSPSRGEQYF. As DNA, the CDR3 is TGTGCCAGCAGCCCGAGTCGGGGCGAGCAGTACTTC.

In this sample, this clone turned up once. The CDR3 DNA is TGTGCCAGCAGTTTTTCCAGGACAGTTAACTATGGCTACACCTTC. It translates to CASSFSRTVNYGYTF. The chain is built from TRBV27 and TRBJ1-2; weak D call: TRBD1 (6 bases). Trimming took 3 bases from V and 1 from J, leaving 12 bases between them. There are 15 residues in the CDR3. Germline V CDR1 and CDR2: MNHEY, SMNVEV (reference sequence).

The chain combines TRBV5-1 with TRBJ2-2; 7 bases are a match to TRBD2. The junction had 12 bases not matched to a gene; V was cut back by 3 bases and J by 7 bases. The CDR3 runs 16 residues. Germline loops: CDR1 SGHRS, CDR2 YFSETQ. The CDR3 sequence: CASSWGPSGAGGELFF. CDR3 sequence (DNA): TGCGCCAGCAGCTGGGGACCCAGCGGGGCAGGCGGGGAGCTGTTTTTT.

The chain couples TRBV19 to TRBJ2-5; possible D gene TRBD1, 6 bases. CDR1 is LNHDA and CDR2 is SQIVND in the germline V gene (reference sequence). Deletions cut 3 bases from V and 3 bases from J, with 11 bases between. This CDR3 is 14 amino acids long. This CDR3 is CASSIRDTKETQYF. DNA for the CDR3: TGTGCCAGTAGTATCCGGGACACAAAAGAGACCCAGTACTTC.

This rearrangement joins TRBV7-8 to TRBJ2-3; D remains unclear. This CDR3 is 13 amino acids long. Germline V lookup: CDR1 SGHVS, CDR2 FQNEAQ. V was cut by 6 bases and J by 0 bases, with 7 bases left in between. CDR3 in amino acids: CASRATSTDTQYF. CDR3 bases: TGTGCCAGCAGGGCTACGAGCACAGATACGCAGTATTTT.

In this sample, this clone turned up once. V gene TRBV27 combines with J gene TRBJ2-2; possibly TRBD2 for D (6 bases). The germline V gene has CDR1 MNHEY and CDR2 SMNVEV (reference sequence). The CDR3 is made up of 14 amino acids. The V end was cut by 4 bases, the J end by 8 bases, with 14 bases between. The CDR3 loop reads CASSSLGGEGELFF. In DNA form, the CDR3 reads TGTGCCAGCAGTTCACTGGGGGGTGAGGGGGAGCTGTTTTTT.

V usage is TRBV4-1 and J usage is TRBJ2-3; TRBD2 might be the D (6 bases). V lost 0 bases and J 1 base, leaving 11 bases between the germline ends. CDR3 length: 16 amino acids. From germline, CDR1 is MGHRA and CDR2 YSYEKL. CDR3 protein: CASSQDSRRGTDTQYF. The CDR3 DNA follows: TGCGCCAGCAGCCAAGATTCGAGGAGGGGCACAGATACGCAGTATTTT.

V and J are TRBV19 and TRBJ1-5; a weak D match, TRBD1 (5 bases). CDR1 is LNHDA, CDR2 SQIVND, per germline (reference sequence). CDR3 size: 13 residues. The V and J ends lost 9 bases and 7 bases respectively, with 16 bases between them. CDR3: CASGQGLFQPQHF. CDR3 coding DNA: TGTGCCAGCGGGCAGGGCCTTTTCCAGCCCCAGCATTTT.

The chain joins TRBV7-3 to TRBJ2-3; D is unclear. In germline, CDR1 is SGHTA, CDR2 FQGTGA. V was cut by 5 bases and J by 4 bases, with 10 bases left in between. The CDR3 covers 13 residues. The CDR3 reads CASSQSFPDTQYF. CDR3 DNA: TGTGCCAGCAGCCAGTCGTTCCCAGATACGCAGTATTTT.

The chain links TRBV6-5 to TRBJ1-2; no reliable D call. This CDR3 is 14 amino acids long. Trimming cost V 5 bases and J 2 bases, with 12 bases left between them. CDR1 MNHEY and CDR2 SVGAGI come from the germline V gene. CDR3 region: CASSGTGPNYGYTF. The CDR3 DNA follows: TGTGCCAGCAGTGGAACGGGTCCGAACTATGGCTACACCTTC.

The chain uses TRBV27 and TRBJ2-1, with 7 bases aligning to TRBD1. Germline lookup yields CDR1 MNHEY and CDR2 SMNVEV (reference sequence). This CDR3 has 14 amino acids. J was trimmed by 2 bases and V by 8 bases; bases with no gene match: 6. CDR3 DNA: TGTGCCAGCGGACCCAGGGGGACCTACAATGAGCAGTTCTTC. Translated: CASGPRGTYNEQFF.

This CDR3 is CASSEASLAGETQYF. The CDR3 nucleotides are TGTGCCAGCAGTGAAGCGTCTCTGGCCGGAGAGACCCAGTACTTC. V gene TRBV2 combines with J gene TRBJ2-5; no clear D gene. The CDR3 is 15 residues long. Germline CDR1 SNHLY, CDR2 FYNNEI. The V gene lost 0 bases and the J gene lost 4 bases, with 12 bases spanning the gap.

This clone occurred once. J is TRBJ2-7 and V is TRBV7-9; 7 nucleotides align to TRBD2. V dropped 3 bases and J dropped 5; count of bases not matched to a gene: 10. CDR3 length: 15 residues. The germline gives CDR1 SEHNR, CDR2 FQNEAQ (reference sequence). The chain's CDR3 is CASSFRAAGRDEQYF. The DNA for the CDR3 is TGTGCCAGCAGCTTCCGGGCCGCAGGGAGGGACGAGCAGTACTTC.

DNA of the CDR3: TGCGCCAGCAGTGAATCTTGGACAGTGAAGAACACCGGGGAGCTGTTTTTT. Amino acid sequence: CASSESWTVKNTGELFF. This chain links TRBV10-1 with TRBJ2-2; D possibly corresponds to TRBD1 (6 bases). Trimming cost V 3 bases and J 1 base, with 15 bases left between them. Germline loops: CDR1 WNHNN, CDR2 SYGVQD (reference sequence). The CDR3 length is 17 residues.

The rearrangement uses TRBV7-3 and TRBJ2-3, with TRBD2 matching over 9 bases. The CDR3 is made up of 15 amino acids. The germline CDR1 and CDR2 sequences are SGHTA and FQGTGA. Trimming took 4 bases from V and 2 from J; bases not matched to a gene: 4. CDR3 DNA: TGTGCCAGCAGCTACGGGACTAGCTCCACAGATACGCAGTATTTT. Protein product: CASSYGTSSTDTQYF.

The chain links TRBV6-5 to TRBJ2-5, with D tentatively TRBD2 (5 bases). In germline, CDR1 is MNHEY, CDR2 SVGAGI. The CDR3 consists of 14 residues. With 0 bases removed from V and 4 bases from J, the gap between germline ends came to 9 bases. CDR3 sequence: CASSYSRGGETQYF. The CDR3 bases are TGTGCCAGCAGTTACTCTCGGGGTGGAGAGACCCAGTACTTC.